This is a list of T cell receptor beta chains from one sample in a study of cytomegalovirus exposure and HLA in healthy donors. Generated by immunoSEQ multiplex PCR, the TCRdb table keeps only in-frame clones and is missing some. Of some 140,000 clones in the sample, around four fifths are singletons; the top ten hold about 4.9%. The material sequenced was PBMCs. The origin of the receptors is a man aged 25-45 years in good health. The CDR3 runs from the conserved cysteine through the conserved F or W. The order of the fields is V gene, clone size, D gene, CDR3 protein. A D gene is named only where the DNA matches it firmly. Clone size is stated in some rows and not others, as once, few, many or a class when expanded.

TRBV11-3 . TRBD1 CASSPRGRTEAFF
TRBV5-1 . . CASSFDRYLVDGYTF
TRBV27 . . CASSFQAPAYEQYF
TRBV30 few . CAWGSFGYTF
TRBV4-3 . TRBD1 CASSPTIPGQERYYGYTF
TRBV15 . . CATSHDQDSMNTEAFF
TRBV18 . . CASSPLREGEQYF
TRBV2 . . CASTLVRSTDTQYF
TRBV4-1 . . CASSQRDLPYEQYF
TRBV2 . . CASSEQVVDQPQHF
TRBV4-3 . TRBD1 CASSQDGTVAPGGEKLFF
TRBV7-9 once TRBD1 CASSTRQGADYGYTF
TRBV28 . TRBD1 CASSLYRGAETQYF
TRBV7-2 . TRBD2 CASSPRTSAYNEQFF
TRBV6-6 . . CATNGRSSPGETQYF
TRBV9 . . CASSAGVRGYTF
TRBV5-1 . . CASSGRGGTGELFF
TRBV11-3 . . CASSLDNFNEQFF
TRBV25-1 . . CASSGDTRSPYEQYF
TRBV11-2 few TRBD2 CASTPRAGGSSTEQFF
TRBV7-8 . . CASSARATGPQHF
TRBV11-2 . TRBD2 CASSSGTSGIIGELFF
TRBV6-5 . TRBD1 CASSYSGQGLQEYF
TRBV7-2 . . CASRAQGDTQYF
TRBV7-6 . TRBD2 CASSRVGGLAGFDEQFF
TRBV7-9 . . CASSFRGSEQYF
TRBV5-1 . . CASSLGGGSSYEQYF
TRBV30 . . CAWSVQENTEAFF
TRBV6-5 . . CASSYSGGKSYNEQFF